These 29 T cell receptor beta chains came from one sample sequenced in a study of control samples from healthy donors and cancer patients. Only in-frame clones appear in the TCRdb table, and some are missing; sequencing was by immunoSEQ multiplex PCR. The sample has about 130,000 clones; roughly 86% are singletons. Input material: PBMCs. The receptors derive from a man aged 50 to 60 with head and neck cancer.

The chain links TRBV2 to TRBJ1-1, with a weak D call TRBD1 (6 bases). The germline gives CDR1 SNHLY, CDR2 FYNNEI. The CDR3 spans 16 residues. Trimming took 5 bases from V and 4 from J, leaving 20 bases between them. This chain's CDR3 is CASSPLWGGGSTEAFF. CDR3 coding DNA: TGTGCCAGCAGTCCCCTTTGGGGGGGCGGTAGCACTGAAGCTTTCTTT.

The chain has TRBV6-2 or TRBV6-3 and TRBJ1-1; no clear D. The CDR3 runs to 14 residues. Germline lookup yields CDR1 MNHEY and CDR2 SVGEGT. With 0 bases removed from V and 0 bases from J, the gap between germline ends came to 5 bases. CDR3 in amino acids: CASSYSKMNTEAFF. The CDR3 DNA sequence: TGTGCCAGCAGTTACTCGAAGATGAACACTGAAGCTTTCTTT.

The CDR3 reads CASSFGLAGNQETQYF. The CDR3 coding sequence is TGTGCCAGCAGCTTTGGACTAGCGGGCAACCAAGAGACCCAGTACTTC. The chain employs TRBV6-6 and TRBJ2-5, with 11 bases aligning to TRBD2. Losses at the gene ends were 6 bases for V and 0 bases for J; bases not matched to a gene: 6. CDR1 and CDR2 (germline): MNHNY, SVGAGI (reference sequence). CDR3 length equals 16 residues.

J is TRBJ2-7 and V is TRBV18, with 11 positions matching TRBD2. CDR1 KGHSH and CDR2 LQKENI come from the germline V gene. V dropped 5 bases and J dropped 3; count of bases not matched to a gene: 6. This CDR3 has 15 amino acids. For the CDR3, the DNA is TGTGCCAGCTCATCGGGACTAGCGGAAATCTACGAGCAGTACTTC. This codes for CASSSGLAEIYEQYF.

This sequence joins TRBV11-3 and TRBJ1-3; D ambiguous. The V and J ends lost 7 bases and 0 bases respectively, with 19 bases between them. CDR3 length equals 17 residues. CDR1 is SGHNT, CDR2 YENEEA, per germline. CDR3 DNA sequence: TGTGCCAGCACCCCCCCCACGGCGGAATACTCTGGAAACACCATATATTTT. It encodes CASTPPTAEYSGNTIYF.

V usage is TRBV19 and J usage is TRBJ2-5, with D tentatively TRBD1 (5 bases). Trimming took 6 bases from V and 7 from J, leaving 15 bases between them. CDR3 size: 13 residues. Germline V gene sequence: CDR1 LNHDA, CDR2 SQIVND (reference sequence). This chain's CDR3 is CASSLEGVGTQYF. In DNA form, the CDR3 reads TGTGCCAGTAGCCTCGAAGGGGTAGGGACCCAGTACTTC.

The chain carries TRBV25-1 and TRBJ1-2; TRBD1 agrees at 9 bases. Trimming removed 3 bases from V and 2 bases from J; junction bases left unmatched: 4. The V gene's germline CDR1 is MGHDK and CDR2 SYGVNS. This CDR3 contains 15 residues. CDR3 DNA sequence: TGTGCCAGCAGTGACTCCGGGACAGGGAACTATGGCTACACCTTC. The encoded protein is CASSDSGTGNYGYTF.

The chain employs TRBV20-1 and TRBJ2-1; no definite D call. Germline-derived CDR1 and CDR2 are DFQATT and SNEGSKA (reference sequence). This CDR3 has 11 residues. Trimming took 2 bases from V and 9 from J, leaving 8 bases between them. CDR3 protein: CSARRWSEQFF. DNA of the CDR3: TGCAGTGCTAGAAGGTGGAGTGAGCAGTTCTTC.

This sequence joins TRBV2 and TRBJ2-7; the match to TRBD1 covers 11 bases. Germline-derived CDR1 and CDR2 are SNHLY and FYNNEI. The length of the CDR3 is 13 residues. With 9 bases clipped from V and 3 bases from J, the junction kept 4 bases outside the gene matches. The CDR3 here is CARGQGESYEQYF. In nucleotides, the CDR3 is TGTGCCAGGGGACAGGGGGAAAGCTACGAGCAGTACTTC.

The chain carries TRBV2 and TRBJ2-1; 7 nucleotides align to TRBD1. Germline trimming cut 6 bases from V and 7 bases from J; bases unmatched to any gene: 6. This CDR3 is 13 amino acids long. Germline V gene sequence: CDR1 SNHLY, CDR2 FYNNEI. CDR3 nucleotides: TGTGCCAGCAGCCGACAGGGTCGGAATGAGCAGTTCTTC. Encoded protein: CASSRQGRNEQFF.

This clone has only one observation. CDR3: CACPKGSSGNTIYF. In DNA form, the CDR3 reads TGTGCCTGCCCGAAGGGGAGCTCTGGAAACACCATATATTTT. V and J are TRBV30 and TRBJ1-3; maybe TRBD1 (5 bases). Per germline, CDR1 GTSNPN and CDR2 SVGIG (reference sequence). This CDR3 is built from 14 residues. The V gene lost 6 bases and the J gene lost 0 bases, with 12 bases spanning the gap.

The CDR3 sequence is CASSLEGQGLNEQFF. For the CDR3, the DNA is TGCGCCAGCAGCCTGGAGGGACAGGGGTTGAATGAGCAGTTCTTC. The V gene is TRBV5-1, the J gene TRBJ2-1; 10 bases are shared with TRBD1. The germline gives CDR1 SGHRS, CDR2 YFSETQ. The ends lost 4 bases at V and 7 bases at J; junction bases unmatched: 8. The CDR3 loop spans 15 amino acids. Complete variable domain (other parts from reference TRBV5-1 and TRBJ2-1): KAGVTQTPRYLIKTRGQQVTLSCSPISGHRSVSWYQQTPGQGLQFLFEYFSETQRNKGNFPGRFSGRQFSNSRSEMNVSTLELGDSALYLCASSLEGQGLNEQFFGPGTRLTVL.

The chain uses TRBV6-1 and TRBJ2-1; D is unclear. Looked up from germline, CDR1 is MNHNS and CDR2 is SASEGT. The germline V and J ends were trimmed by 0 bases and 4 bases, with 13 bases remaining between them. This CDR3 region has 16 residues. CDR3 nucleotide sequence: TGTGCCAGCAGTGAAGCCCCACAAAACTATTACAATGAGCAGTTCTTC. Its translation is CASSEAPQNYYNEQFF.

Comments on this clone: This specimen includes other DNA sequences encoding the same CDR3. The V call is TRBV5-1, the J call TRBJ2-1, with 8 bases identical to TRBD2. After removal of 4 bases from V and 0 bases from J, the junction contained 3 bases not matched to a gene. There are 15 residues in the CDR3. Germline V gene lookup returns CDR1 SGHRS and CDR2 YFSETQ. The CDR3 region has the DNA TGCGCCAGCAGCCTCGGGACTAGCTCCTACAATGAGCAGTTCTTC. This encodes CASSLGTSSYNEQFF.

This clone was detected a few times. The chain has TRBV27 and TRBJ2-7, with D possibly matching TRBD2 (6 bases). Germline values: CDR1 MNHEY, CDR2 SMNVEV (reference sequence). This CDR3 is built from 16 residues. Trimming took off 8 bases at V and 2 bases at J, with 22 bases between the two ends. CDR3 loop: CASRLGGRGGAYEQYF. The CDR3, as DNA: TGTGCCAGCCGCCTTGGAGGACGGGGAGGAGCCTACGAGCAGTACTTC.

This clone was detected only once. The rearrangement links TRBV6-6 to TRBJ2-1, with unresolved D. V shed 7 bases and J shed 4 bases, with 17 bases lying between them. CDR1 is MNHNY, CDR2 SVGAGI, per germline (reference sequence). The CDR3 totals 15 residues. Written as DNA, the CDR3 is TGTGCCAGCATTCGGGCCACGCCATCTTACAATGAGCAGTTCTTC. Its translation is CASIRATPSYNEQFF.

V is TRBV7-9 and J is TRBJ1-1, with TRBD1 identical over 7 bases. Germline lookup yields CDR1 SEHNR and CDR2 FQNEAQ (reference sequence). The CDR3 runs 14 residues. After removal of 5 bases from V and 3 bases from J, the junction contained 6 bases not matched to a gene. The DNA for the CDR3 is TGTGCCAGCAGCAGCCGGACAGGCTACACTGAAGCTTTCTTT. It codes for CASSSRTGYTEAFF.

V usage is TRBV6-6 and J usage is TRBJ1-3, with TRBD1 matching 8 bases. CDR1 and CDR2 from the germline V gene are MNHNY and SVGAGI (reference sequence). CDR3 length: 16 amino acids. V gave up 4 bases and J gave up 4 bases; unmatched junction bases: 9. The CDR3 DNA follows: TGTGCCAGCAGTTCCCACAGGGGGTCCCCAGGAAACACCATATATTTT. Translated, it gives CASSSHRGSPGNTIYF.

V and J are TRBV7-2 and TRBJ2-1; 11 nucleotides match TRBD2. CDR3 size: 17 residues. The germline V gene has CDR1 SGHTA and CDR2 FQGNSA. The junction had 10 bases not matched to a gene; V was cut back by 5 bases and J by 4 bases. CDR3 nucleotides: TGTGCCAGCAGCGGGTGGACTAGCGGGCCTGGATACAATGAGCAGTTCTTC. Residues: CASSGWTSGPGYNEQFF.

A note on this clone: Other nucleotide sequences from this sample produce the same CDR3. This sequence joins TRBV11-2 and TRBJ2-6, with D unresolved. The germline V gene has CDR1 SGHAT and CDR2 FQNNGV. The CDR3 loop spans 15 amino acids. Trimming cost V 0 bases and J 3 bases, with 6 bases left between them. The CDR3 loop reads CASSLEVSGANVLTF. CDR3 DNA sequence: TGTGCCAGCAGCTTAGAAGTGAGTGGGGCCAACGTCCTGACTTTC. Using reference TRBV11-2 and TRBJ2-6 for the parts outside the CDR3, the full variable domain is EAGVAQSPRYKIIEKRQSVAFWCNPISGHATLYWYQQILGQGPKLLIQFQNNGVVDDSQLPKDRFSAERLKGVDSTLKIQPAKLEDSAVYLCASSLEVSGANVLTFGAGSRLTVL.

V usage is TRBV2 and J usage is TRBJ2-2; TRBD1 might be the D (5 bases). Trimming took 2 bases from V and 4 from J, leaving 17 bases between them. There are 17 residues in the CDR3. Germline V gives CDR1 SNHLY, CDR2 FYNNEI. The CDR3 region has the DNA TGTGCCAGCAGTGAATGGAGTCTGCAGGGTCGCACCGGGGAGCTGTTTTTT. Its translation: CASSEWSLQGRTGELFF.

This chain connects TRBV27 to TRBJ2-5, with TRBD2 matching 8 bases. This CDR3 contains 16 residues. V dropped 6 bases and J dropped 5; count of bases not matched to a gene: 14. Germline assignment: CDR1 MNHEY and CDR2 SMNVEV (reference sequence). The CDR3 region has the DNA TGTGCCAGCAGGCACACTCTAGCGGGCCCCAGGGAGACCCAGTACTTC. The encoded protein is CASRHTLAGPRETQYF.

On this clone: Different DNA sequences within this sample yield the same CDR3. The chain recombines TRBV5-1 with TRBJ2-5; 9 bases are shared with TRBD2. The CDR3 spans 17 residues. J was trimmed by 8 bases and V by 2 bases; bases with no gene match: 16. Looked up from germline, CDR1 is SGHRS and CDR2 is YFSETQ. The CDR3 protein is CASSFSAAGGPMETQYF. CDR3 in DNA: TGCGCCAGCAGCTTTTCGGCGGCGGGAGGGCCTATGGAAACCCAGTACTTC.

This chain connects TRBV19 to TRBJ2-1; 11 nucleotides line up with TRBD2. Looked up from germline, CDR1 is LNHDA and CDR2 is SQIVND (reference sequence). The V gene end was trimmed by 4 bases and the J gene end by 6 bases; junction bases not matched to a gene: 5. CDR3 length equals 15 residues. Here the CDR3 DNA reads TGTGCCAGTAGTACGACTAGCGGGGCCCTCAATGAGCAGTTCTTC. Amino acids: CASSTTSGALNEQFF. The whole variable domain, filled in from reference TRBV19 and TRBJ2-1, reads DGGITQSPKYLFRKEGQNVTLSCEQNLNHDAMYWYRQDPGQGLRLIYYSQIVNDFQKGDIAEGYSVSREKKESFPLTVTSAQKNPTAFYLCASSTTSGALNEQFFGPGTRLTVL.

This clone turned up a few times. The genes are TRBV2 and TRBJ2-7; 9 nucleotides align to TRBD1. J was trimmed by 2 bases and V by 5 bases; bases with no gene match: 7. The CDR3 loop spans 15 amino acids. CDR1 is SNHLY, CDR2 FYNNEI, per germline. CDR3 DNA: TGTGCCAGCAGTAGGACAGGGGATAATGCCTACGAGCAGTACTTC. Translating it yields CASSRTGDNAYEQYF.

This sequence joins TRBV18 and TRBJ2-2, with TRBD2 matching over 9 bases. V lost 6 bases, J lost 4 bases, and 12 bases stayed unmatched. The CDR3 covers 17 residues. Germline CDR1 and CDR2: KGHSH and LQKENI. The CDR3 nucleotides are TGTGCCAGCTCTCAAGGCGCGGGGGGGCGAGGCACCGGGGAGCTGTTTTTT. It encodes CASSQGAGGRGTGELFF.

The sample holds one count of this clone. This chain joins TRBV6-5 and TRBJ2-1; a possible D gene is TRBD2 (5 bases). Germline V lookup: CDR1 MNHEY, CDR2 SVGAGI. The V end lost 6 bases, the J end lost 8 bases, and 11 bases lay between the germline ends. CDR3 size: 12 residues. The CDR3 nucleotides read TGTGCCAGCAGGGCGGGCCCGGATGAGCAGTTCTTC. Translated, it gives CASRAGPDEQFF.

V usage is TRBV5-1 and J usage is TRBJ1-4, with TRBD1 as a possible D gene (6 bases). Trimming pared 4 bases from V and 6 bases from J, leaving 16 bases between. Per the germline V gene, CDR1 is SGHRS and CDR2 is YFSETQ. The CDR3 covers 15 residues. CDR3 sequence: CASSKDSRADEKLFF. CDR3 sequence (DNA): TGCGCCAGCAGCAAGGACAGTCGGGCGGATGAAAAACTGTTTTTT.

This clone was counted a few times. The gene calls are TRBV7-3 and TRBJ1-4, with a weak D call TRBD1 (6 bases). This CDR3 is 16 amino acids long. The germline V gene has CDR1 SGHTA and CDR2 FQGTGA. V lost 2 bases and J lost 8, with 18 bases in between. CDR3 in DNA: TGTGCCAGCAGCTTACGTTCAGCAGGGGTATGCGAAAAACTGTTTTTT. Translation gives CASSLRSAGVCEKLFF.